The sequence of this T cell receptor beta chain was determined in a study of blood T cell repertoires in COVID-19. Study details: Specimens from acute and convalescent COVID-19 originated in the United States, Italy and Spain.

Germline V gene lookup returns CDR1 SGHRS and CDR2 YFSETQ. The CDR3 runs to 17 residues. Unmatched junction bases numbered 8, after V lost 0 bases and J lost 3 bases. The assay was immunoSEQ multiplex PCR, and TCRdb's table has in-frame clones only and misses some. The profile covers 150,000 to 200,000 clones, with 84% appearing a single time and about an eighth taken by the ten largest. The age range of participants was about 18 to 90 years, with residence in fewer than 25 US areas. The sample was PBMCs or T cells enriched from blood (not recorded which). The chain recombines TRBV5-1 with TRBJ2-4; 8 bases are a match to TRBD2. The sequence was obtained from a man aged 50-60 years who had recovered from COVID-19. CDR3 DNA sequence: TGCGCCAGCAGCTTGGATTCCGGGGGGGTTGGCAAAAACATTCAGTACTTC. This sequence encodes CASSLDSGGVGKNIQYF.